This T cell receptor (beta chain) was captured in a study of prognosis after radiotherapy for stage I lung cancer. Across the study: Those with stage I non-small cell lung cancer who took part were enrolled between April 2018 and 2019.

This clonotype was seen repeatedly, ten times or more. The CDR3 contains 14 residues. V gave up 6 bases and J gave up 0 bases, with 11 bases separating them. Germline CDR1 is SNHLY and CDR2 is FYNNEI. By two-round multiplex PCR, the TCR beta CDR3 was amplified from genomic DNA. The first round of PCR was done with primers that matched each TRBV and TRBJ gene. From the multiplex PCR reads, TCRdb called clonotypes with MiXCR, one entry per CDR3 protein. The repertoire holds 14,000 or so distinct CDR3 sequences, with about half as singletons. This chain links TRBV2 with TRBJ2-5; D is uncertain. This receptor was taken from a donor aged 50 or older with non-small cell lung cancer. Sequenced material: PBMCs, taken before or after stereotactic body radiation therapy (not recorded which). The CDR3 DNA reads TGTGCCAGCAGCGGTGGGTCCGACCAAGAGACCCAGTACTTC. This sequence encodes CASSGGSDQETQYF.